This passage covers 9 T cell receptor beta chains from one sample sequenced in a study of blood T cell repertoires in COVID-19 (dated by TCRdb to 2018 to 2021). Libraries came from the immunoSEQ multiplex PCR assay. TCRdb mirrors the immuneACCESS table, restricted to in-frame sequences. Some clones are absent from its copies; in checked studies, under half trace to an unresolved V gene, and the reason for the others is unknown. For this sample the table gives tens of thousands of clones, of which 65% to 85% were detected only once. About 5.2% of the sample rests with the top ten. The sample consisted of peripheral blood. Receptors were obtained from a human donor in a cohort sampled during active COVID-19.

The chain links TRBV20-1 to TRBJ2-2; D not resolved. The ends were cut back, 3 bases at V and 2 bases at J, with 7 bases in the middle. The germline V gene encodes CDR1 DFQATT and CDR2 SNEGSKA (reference sequence). The CDR3 has 13 amino acids. CDR3 in amino acids: CSASFPNTGELFF. The CDR3 DNA reads TGCAGTGCTAGTTTTCCAAACACCGGGGAGCTGTTTTTT.

V usage is TRBV19 and J usage is TRBJ2-1; 9 bases map to TRBD1. The CDR3 consists of 18 residues. V gave up 4 bases and J gave up 3 bases; unmatched junction bases: 13. Germline lookup yields CDR1 LNHDA and CDR2 SQIVND (reference sequence). CDR3 bases: TGTGCCAGTAGTAGGTCCGGACAGGGGCGCCACATCTACAATGAGCAGTTCTTC. Its translation is CASSRSGQGRHIYNEQFF.

The CDR3 loop reads CASSQGGSYNEQFF. CDR3 sequence (DNA): TGTGCCAGCAGCCAAGGAGGATCATACAATGAGCAGTTCTTC. J is TRBJ2-1 and V is TRBV4-2; D not certain. The CDR3 covers 14 residues. V was shortened by 1 base and J by 4 bases, with 8 bases between the two germline ends. Per the germline V gene, CDR1 is LGHNA and CDR2 is YNFKEQ.

This chain joins TRBV9 and TRBJ1-3, with TRBD1 matching 9 bases. This CDR3 has 17 residues. Germline lookup yields CDR1 SGDLS and CDR2 YYNGEE. V lost 2 bases and J lost 1; bases outside the gene matches: 7. CDR3 region: CASSVSGQGLSGNTIYF. The CDR3 DNA reads TGTGCCAGCAGCGTTTCGGGACAGGGATTATCTGGAAACACCATATATTTT.

The rearrangement links TRBV11-2 to TRBJ2-3, with TRBD1 matching 12 bases. The germline V gene encodes CDR1 SGHAT and CDR2 FQNNGV. The CDR3 totals 17 residues. V gave up 0 bases and J gave up 5 bases; unmatched junction bases: 6. CDR3 sequence (DNA): TGTGCCAGCAGCTTAGATCTCCGGGACAGGGGGCGAGATACGCAGTATTTT. Its protein is CASSLDLRDRGRDTQYF.

As to this clone: The sample carries other DNA sequences with the same CDR3. The chain employs TRBV18 and TRBJ2-1, with 7 positions matching TRBD2. Germline CDR1 is KGHSH and CDR2 is LQKENI. The V segment lost 0 bases and the J segment 6 bases; nucleotides outside the gene matches: 5. CDR3 size: 15 residues. The CDR3 DNA reads TGTGCCAGCTCACCACCCGGCGGGGGTGGCAATGAGCAGTTCTTC. Protein: CASSPPGGGGNEQFF.

CDR3 nucleotide sequence: TGTGCCAGCAGTTTCCCGGACAGGGACCACGAGCAGTACTTC. It specifies CASSFPDRDHEQYF. The V and J genes are TRBV28 and TRBJ2-7, with 8 positions matching TRBD1. Per germline, CDR1 MDHEN and CDR2 SYDVKM. Trimming cost V 3 bases and J 5 bases; bases outside gene matches: 6. This CDR3 has 14 residues. The whole variable domain, remainder taken from reference TRBV28 and TRBJ2-7, is DVKVTQSSRYLVKRTGEKVFLECVQDMDHENMFWYRQDPGLGLRLIYFSYDVKMKEKGDIPEGYSVSREKKERFSLILESASTNQTSMYLCASSFPDRDHEQYFGPGTRLTVT.

This clone was observed once. The chain combines TRBV4-2 with TRBJ1-1; D is perhaps TRBD1 (5 bases). Trimming removed 4 bases from V and 0 bases from J, with 12 bases in between. This CDR3 contains 15 residues. Germline CDR1 reads LGHNA; CDR2 reads YNFKEQ. CDR3: CASSRAGSVNTEAFF. The CDR3, as DNA: TGTGCCAGCAGCCGGGCAGGGTCGGTGAACACTGAAGCTTTCTTT.

V is TRBV10-3 and J is TRBJ2-3, with TRBD1 matching 8 bases. The germline V gene has CDR1 ENHRY and CDR2 SYGVKD. The CDR3 is made up of 15 amino acids. J lost 1 base, V lost 2 bases, and 2 bases had no gene match. CDR3 sequence (DNA): TGTGCCATCAGTGAGGCGGGACAGGGCACAGATACGCAGTATTTT. This codes for CAISEAGQGTDTQYF.